These T cell receptor beta chains were read from a single sample in a study of OX40 agonist ivuxolimab in advanced cancers. The protocol was immunoSEQ multiplex PCR, while the TCRdb copy is restricted to in-frame clones and leaves out a portion. The sample has fewer than 100,000 clones; approximately 91% are singletons. The sequencing used CD4+ or CD8+ T cells sorted from blood, collected in a trial of the OX40 agonist ivuxolimab. The origin of the receptors is an adult with an advanced solid tumor such as melanoma, head and neck, liver or kidney cancer. Each CDR3 is given with its conserved first and last residue. The D gene is left open where the match is weak.

V gene	D gene	J gene	CDR3 DNA	CDR3 protein
TRBV4-2	TRBD2	TRBJ2-3	TGTGCCTCCAGCCGGGAGGGACTCAAGAGGTATACGCAGTATTTT	CASSREGLKRYTQYF
TRBV14	NA	TRBJ1-6	TGTGCCAGCAGCCAACAAGTCTATAATTCACCCCTCCACTTT	CASSQQVYNSPLHF
TRBV19	NA	TRBJ2-1	TGTGCCAGTAGTCCCCCCGGACAGAAAACACAGCAGTTCTTC	CASSPPGQKTQQFF
TRBV19	NA	TRBJ1-5	TGTGCCAGTTCGGACCTTTTGGGCGGGGGTATCAATCAGCCCCAGCATTTT	CASSDLLGGGINQPQHF
TRBV7-2	TRBD1	TRBJ1-5	TGTGCCAGCAGCTTAGTGGGACAGGTAATAGTTGGCGGCAATCAGCCCCAGCATTTT	CASSLVGQVIVGGNQPQHF
TRBV7-2	NA	TRBJ2-7	TGTGCCAGCAGCTTAGGAGGGCGGGTTGGGTCCTACGAGCAGTACTTC	CASSLGGRVGSYEQYF
TRBV9	TRBD1	TRBJ2-1	TGTGCCAGCAGCCTCGGACAGGTCAATGAGCAGTTCTTC	CASSLGQVNEQFF
TRBV18	NA	TRBJ2-5	TGTGCCAGCTCACCAGCAGGGGCAAGGGAGACCCAGTACTTC	CASSPAGARETQYF
TRBV2	NA	TRBJ2-1	TGTGCCAGCGGGATTTTCCTTAGCAATGAGCAGTTCTTC	CASGIFLSNEQFF
TRBV5-1	NA	TRBJ2-1	TGCGCCAGCAGCTTGGACCTCAAGGGTTACAATGAGCAGTTCTTC	CASSLDLKGYNEQFF
TRBV28	TRBD2	TRBJ2-7	TGTGCCAGCACCAGCGGGGCCTACTACGAGCAGTACTTC	CASTSGAYYEQYF